Listed below are T cell receptor beta chains from one sample, sequenced in a study of blood T cell repertoires in COVID-19. The table came from immunoSEQ multiplex PCR; TCRdb's copy has only in-frame clones and leaves some out. The sample holds fewer than 250,000 clones, about 83% seen once. The sequenced sample consisted of peripheral blood. The receptors were sampled from a man between 50 and 59 years old with active or convalescent COVID-19. Each CDR3 is given without its conserved first and last residue. Clone size, where shown, is once, few, many, or a class for clones that have expanded.

TRBJ1-1 | TRBV10-1 | once | ASSETGTREAF
TRBJ2-7 | TRBV5-4 | NA | ASSSGTVSHEQY
TRBJ2-5 | TRBV7-3 | few | ASSFSGRVQETQY
TRBJ1-1 | TRBV6-5 | NA | ASSHPATVNTEAF
TRBJ2-1 | TRBV6-5 | NA | ASSRGLAEQF
TRBJ2-7 | TRBV4-3 | NA | ASSQDSGGPYEQY
TRBJ1-2 | TRBV2 | few | ASGEMNYGYT
TRBJ2-5 | TRBV7-9 | NA | ASSARVGETQY
TRBJ1-1 | TRBV30 | NA | AWTLGGRAF
TRBJ2-3 | TRBV5-1 | NA | ASSLDGLAGGTTQY
TRBJ2-1 | TRBV19 | once | ASSIAPRGVQF
TRBJ2-7 | TRBV19 | NA | ASSASTGGPYEQY
TRBJ1-5 | TRBV28 | NA | ASSLSLRDRDSNQPQH
TRBJ2-2 | TRBV5-4 | NA | ASNQRRGNIPGELF
TRBJ2-5 | TRBV30 | NA | AWSVGGGTQETQY
TRBJ2-7 | TRBV5-5 | NA | ASFSGTGSREQY
TRBJ1-1 | TRBV2 | NA | ASSRQHNTEAF
TRBJ1-5 | TRBV19 | NA | ASSTTGSNQPQH
TRBJ2-7 | TRBV5-5 | NA | ASSTTASSYEQY
TRBJ2-7 | TRBV28 | few | ASSLGQAVGGEQY
TRBJ1-1 | TRBV19 | NA | ASSLQQARTEAF
TRBJ2-1 | TRBV30 | NA | AWSRGSYNEQF
TRBJ1-1 | TRBV7-2 | NA | ASSLAGRVFSEAF
TRBJ1-2 | TRBV3-1/TRBV3-2 | NA | ASSRPGDRFFNYGYT
TRBJ2-1 | TRBV28 | NA | ASSLLGREQF
TRBJ1-2 | TRBV6-6 | NA | ASGPGQGFGYT
TRBJ1-5 | TRBV7-2 | NA | ASSLGGGQPQH
TRBJ1-2 | TRBV11-2 | NA | ASSLTGEYGYT
TRBJ2-5 | TRBV3-1/TRBV3-2 | NA | ASGRRAGTQY
TRBJ2-2 | TRBV5-6 | NA | ASSLGAIPRRGGELF
TRBJ1-2 | TRBV10-3 | once | AISESGGAGGYT
TRBJ2-1 | TRBV5-1 | NA | ASSLEAGGLSEQF
TRBJ1-5 | TRBV5-6 | NA | ASSEGQDNQPQH
TRBJ2-7 | TRBV7-2 | NA | ASSLRLAGGYEQY
TRBJ1-2 | TRBV7-9 | few | ASSPQAAANYGYT
TRBJ1-6 | TRBV5-4 | NA | ASSPGQFEPLH
TRBJ1-5 | TRBV6-6 | NA | ASSSPDGGRNQPQH
TRBJ2-3 | TRBV5-4 | NA | ASSPDIRDTQY
TRBJ1-2 | TRBV27 | NA | ASSKGQGARAVYGYT
TRBJ2-7 | TRBV5-1 | NA | ASSLQGAAYEQY
TRBJ2-5 | TRBV5-1 | NA | ASSSRTGGGETQY
TRBJ1-1 | TRBV27 | NA | ASSQGGQGSTEAF
TRBJ2-5 | TRBV18 | NA | ASSPGASQETQY
TRBJ2-5 | TRBV7-9 | NA | ASSPRGGEREGETQY
TRBJ2-4 | TRBV7-9 | NA | ASSFSPGTGSDIQY
TRBJ1-1 | TRBV6-5 | medium-sized | ASSSGAVNTEAF
TRBJ2-2 | TRBV16 | NA | ASSSLAGALTGELF
TRBJ1-5 | TRBV19 | NA | ASSIEPGQNQPQH
TRBJ1-1 | TRBV27 | NA | ASSLQRGRTEAF
TRBJ1-2 | TRBV5-1 | NA | ASRDLANYGYT
TRBJ1-5 | TRBV7-9 | NA | ASSLVSGQGNQPQH
TRBJ2-6 | TRBV6-2/TRBV6-3 | NA | ASSSIWTGGGSGANVLT
TRBJ2-7 | TRBV6-5 | NA | ASSPHRRTYEQY
TRBJ1-4 | TRBV14 | NA | ASSQGGHSEPTNEKLF
TRBJ2-2 | TRBV28 | NA | ASSRDSGTPTGELF
TRBJ2-1 | TRBV5-1 | NA | ASSIGTSGRIEQF
TRBJ2-7 | TRBV4-1 | NA | ASSQTGGTGVYEQY
TRBJ2-3 | TRBV10-1 | once | ASSEGSGGFTDTQY
TRBJ2-3 | TRBV10-3 | NA | AISTGTSGSTDTQY
TRBJ2-7 | TRBV9 | many | ASSVAPGTISYEQY